The present TCR beta chain was sequenced within a study of cytomegalovirus exposure and HLA in healthy donors. With 60 Vbeta and 13 Jbeta primers, the PCR was carried out. Some clones are missing from TCRdb's copy, which holds only in-frame ones; the method was immunoSEQ multiplex PCR. The repertoire consists of about 150,000 clones, with nearly 80% occurring once and the leading ten covering approximately 1%. Points on this clone: Its specificity is unknown.

Study results and caveats: According to reports, the classifier identified cytomegalovirus status with high specificity and sensitivity. Earlier findings revealed that most TCR beta V segments proved productive either about 87% or about 30% of the time.

V gave up 8 bases and J gave up 1 base, with 15 bases separating them. Per germline, CDR1 SNHLY and CDR2 FYNNEI. The CDR3 is 16 residues long. The sample was PBMCs. V is TRBV2 and J is TRBJ2-6, with D perhaps matching TRBD1 (5 bases). The TCR was taken from a male donor in good health and CMV-seronegative. The CDR3 nucleotides read TGTGCCAGCCACCTGGGGCTGGGTTCTGGGGCCAACGTCCTGACTTTC. Its protein is CASHLGLGSGANVLTF.